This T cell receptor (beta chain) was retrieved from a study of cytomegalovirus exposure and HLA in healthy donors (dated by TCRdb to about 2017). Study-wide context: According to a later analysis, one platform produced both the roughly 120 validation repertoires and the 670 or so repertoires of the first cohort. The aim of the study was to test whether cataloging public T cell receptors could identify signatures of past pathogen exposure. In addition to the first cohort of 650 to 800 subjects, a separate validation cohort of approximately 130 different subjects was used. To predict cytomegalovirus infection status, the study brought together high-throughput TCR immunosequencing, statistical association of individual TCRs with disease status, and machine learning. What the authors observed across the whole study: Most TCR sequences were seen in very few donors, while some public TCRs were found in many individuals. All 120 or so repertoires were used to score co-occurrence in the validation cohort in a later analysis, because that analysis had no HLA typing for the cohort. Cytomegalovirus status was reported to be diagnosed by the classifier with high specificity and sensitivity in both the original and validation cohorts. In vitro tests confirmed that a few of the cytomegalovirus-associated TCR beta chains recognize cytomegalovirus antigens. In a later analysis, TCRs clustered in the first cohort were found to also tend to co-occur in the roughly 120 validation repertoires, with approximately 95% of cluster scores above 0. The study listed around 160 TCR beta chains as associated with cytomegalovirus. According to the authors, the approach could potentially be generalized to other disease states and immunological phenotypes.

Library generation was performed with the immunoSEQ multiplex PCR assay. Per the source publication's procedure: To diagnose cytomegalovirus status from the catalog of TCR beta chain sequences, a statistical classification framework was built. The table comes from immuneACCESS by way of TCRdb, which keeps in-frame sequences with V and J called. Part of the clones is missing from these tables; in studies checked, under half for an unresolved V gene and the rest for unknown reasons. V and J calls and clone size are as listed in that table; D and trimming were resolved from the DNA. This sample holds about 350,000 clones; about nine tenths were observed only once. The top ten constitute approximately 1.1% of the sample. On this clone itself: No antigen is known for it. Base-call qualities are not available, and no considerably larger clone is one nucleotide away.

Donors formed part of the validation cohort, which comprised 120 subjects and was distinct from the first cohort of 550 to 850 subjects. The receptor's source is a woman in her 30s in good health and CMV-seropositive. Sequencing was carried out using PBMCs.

The sequence in DNA is TGTGCCATAAGGATCGCGGGAGCCGCCGCAGATACGCAGTATTTT. Translated, it gives CAIRIAGAAADTQYF. The sequence joins TRBV6-1 to TRBJ2-3; a stretch of 7 junction bases matches TRBD2. Per the germline V gene, MNHNS is the CDR1 and SASEGT is the CDR2. V has 10 bases trimmed and J has 4 bases trimmed; junction bases matching no gene number 14. The CDR3, from cysteine to phenylalanine, totals 15 residues. The sequence is cut down to CDR3 DNA, 45 bases in frame from base 1.